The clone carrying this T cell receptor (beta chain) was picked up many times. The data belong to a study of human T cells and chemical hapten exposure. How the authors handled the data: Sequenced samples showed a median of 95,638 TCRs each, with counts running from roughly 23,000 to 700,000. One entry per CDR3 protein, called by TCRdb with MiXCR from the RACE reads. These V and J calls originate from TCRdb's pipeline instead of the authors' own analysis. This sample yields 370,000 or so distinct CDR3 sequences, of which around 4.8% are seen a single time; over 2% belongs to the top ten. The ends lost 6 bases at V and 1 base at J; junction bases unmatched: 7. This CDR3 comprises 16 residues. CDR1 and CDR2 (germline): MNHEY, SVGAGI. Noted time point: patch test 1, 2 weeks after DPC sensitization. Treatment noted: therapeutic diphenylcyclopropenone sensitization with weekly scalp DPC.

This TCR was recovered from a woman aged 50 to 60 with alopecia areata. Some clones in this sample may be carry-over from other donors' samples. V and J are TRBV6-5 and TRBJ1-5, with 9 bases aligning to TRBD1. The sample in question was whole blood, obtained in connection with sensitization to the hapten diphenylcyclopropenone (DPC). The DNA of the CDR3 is TGTGCCAGCAGACGCACAGGGGGCGGGAGCAATCAGCCCCAGCATTTT. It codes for CASRRTGGGSNQPQHF.